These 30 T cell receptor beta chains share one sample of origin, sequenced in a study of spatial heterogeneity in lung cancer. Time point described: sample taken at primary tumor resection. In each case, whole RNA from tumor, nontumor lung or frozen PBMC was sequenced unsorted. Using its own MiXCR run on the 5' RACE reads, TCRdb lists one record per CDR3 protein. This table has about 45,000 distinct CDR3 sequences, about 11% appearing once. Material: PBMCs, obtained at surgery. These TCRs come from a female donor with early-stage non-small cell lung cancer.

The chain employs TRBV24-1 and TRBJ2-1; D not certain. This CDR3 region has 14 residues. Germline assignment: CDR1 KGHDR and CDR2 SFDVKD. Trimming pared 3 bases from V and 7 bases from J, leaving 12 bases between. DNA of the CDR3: TGTGCCACCAGTGATGGCCGGGTCCTGAATGAGCAGTTCTTC. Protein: CATSDGRVLNEQFF.

The CDR3 DNA reads as TGTGCCAGCACCTCGGACAGGCTCAATGAAAAACTGTTTTTT. Its protein product is CASTSDRLNEKLFF. This sequence joins TRBV6-6 and TRBJ1-4; 7 bases fit TRBD1. The CDR3 loop spans 14 amino acids. V trimming: 7 bases; J trimming: 5 bases; junction bases outside the gene matches: 7. Germline V gene lookup returns CDR1 MNHNY and CDR2 SVGAGI (reference sequence).

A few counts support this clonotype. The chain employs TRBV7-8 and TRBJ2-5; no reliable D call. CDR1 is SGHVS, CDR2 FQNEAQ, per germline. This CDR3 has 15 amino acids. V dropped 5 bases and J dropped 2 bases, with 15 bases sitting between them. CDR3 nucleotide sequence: TGTGCCAGCAGCGGCTTGGGGTCCCTTCAAGAGACCCAGTACTTC. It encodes CASSGLGSLQETQYF. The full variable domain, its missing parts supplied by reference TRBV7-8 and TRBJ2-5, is GAGVSQSPRYKVAKRGQDVALRCDPISGHVSLFWYQQALGQGPEFLTYFQNEAQLDKSGLPSDRFFAERPEGSVSTLKIQRTQQEDSAVYLCASSGLGSLQETQYFGPGTRLLVL.

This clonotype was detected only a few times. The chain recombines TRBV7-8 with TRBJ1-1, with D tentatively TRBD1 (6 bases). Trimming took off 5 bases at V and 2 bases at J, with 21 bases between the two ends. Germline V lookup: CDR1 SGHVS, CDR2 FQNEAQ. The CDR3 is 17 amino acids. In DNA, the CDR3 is TGTGCCAGCAGCCCGTACAGGGCGGGTAGAGGAAACACTGAAGCTTTCTTT. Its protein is CASSPYRAGRGNTEAFF.

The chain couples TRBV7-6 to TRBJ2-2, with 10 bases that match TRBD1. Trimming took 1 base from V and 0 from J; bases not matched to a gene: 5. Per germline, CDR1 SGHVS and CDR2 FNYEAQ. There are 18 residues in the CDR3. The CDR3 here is CASSLVSGTGANTGELFF. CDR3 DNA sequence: TGTGCCAGCAGCTTAGTGTCCGGGACAGGGGCGAACACCGGGGAGCTGTTTTTT. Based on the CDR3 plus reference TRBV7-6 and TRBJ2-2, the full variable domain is GAGVSQSPRYKVTKRGQDVALRCDPISGHVSLYWYRQALGQGPEFLTYFNYEAQQDKSGLPNDRFSAERPEGSISTLTIQRTEQRDSAMYRCASSLVSGTGANTGELFFGEGSRLTVL.

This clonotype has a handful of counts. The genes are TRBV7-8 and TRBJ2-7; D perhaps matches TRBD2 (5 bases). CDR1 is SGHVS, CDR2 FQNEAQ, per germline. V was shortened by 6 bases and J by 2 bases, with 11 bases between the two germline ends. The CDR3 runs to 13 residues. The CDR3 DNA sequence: TGTGCCAGCAGTTCCGGACTCCCCTACGAGCAGTACTTC. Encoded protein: CASSSGLPYEQYF. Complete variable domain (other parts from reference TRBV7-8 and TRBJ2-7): GAGVSQSPRYKVAKRGQDVALRCDPISGHVSLFWYQQALGQGPEFLTYFQNEAQLDKSGLPSDRFFAERPEGSVSTLKIQRTQQEDSAVYLCASSSGLPYEQYFGPGTRLTVT.

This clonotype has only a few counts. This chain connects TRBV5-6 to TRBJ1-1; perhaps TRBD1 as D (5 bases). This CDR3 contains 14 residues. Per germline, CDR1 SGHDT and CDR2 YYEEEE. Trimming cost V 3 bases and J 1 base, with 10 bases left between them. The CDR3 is CASSSSDRNTEAFF. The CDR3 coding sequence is TGTGCCAGCAGCTCCTCCGACAGGAACACTGAAGCTTTCTTT.

The CDR3 DNA reads TGTGCCAGCAGTTTATCCTCAGTCCTCTCTGGGGCCAACGTCCTGACTTTC. Its protein product is CASSLSSVLSGANVLTF. The genes are TRBV27 and TRBJ2-6, with unresolved D. Germline values: CDR1 MNHEY, CDR2 SMNVEV (reference sequence). The CDR3 covers 17 residues. V lost 0 bases and J lost 0, with 9 bases in between.

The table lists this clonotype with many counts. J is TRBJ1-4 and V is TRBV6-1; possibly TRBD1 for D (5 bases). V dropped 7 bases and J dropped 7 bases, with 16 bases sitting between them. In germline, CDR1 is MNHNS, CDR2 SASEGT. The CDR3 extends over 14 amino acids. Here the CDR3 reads CASMRDERPEKLFF. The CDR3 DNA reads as TGTGCCAGCATGCGGGACGAGAGACCTGAAAAACTGTTTTTT.

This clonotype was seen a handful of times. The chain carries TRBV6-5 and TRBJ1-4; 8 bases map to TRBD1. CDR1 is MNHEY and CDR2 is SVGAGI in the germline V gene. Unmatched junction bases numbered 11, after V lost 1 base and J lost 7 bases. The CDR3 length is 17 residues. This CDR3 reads CASSYWTGQGLSEKLFF. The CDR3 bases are TGTGCCAGCAGTTACTGGACAGGGCAAGGGTTGAGTGAAAAACTGTTTTTT.

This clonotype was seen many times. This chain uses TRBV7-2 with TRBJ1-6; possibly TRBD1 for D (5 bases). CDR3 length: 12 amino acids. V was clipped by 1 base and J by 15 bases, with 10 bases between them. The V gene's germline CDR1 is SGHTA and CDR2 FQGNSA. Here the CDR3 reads CASSLVAQGLHF. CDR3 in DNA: TGTGCCAGCAGCTTAGTCGCCCAGGGCCTCCACTTT.

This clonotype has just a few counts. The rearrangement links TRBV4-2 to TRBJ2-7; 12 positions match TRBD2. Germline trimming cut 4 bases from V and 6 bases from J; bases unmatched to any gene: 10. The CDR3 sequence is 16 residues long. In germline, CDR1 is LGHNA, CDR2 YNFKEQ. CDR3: CASSPGLAGGQGEQYF. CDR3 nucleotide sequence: TGTGCCAGCAGCCCTGGCCTAGCGGGGGGGCAGGGCGAGCAGTACTTC.

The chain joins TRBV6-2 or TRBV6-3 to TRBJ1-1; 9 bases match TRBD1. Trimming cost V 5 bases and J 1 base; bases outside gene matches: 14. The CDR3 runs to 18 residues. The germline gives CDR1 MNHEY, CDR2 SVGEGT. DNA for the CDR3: TGTGCCAGCAGTGGCGCCGGGACAGGGAGTATTCAGAACACTGAAGCTTTCTTT. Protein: CASSGAGTGSIQNTEAFF.

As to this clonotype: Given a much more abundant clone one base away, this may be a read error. CDR3 residues: CSARDRGGRQPQHF. In nucleotides, the CDR3 is TGCAGTGCTAGAGATCGGGGCGGTCGACAGCCCCAGCATTTT. The chain joins TRBV20-1 to TRBJ1-5; D perhaps matches TRBD1 (5 bases). Trimming shortened V by 0 bases and J by 7 bases, and 13 bases separated the two germline ends. Germline assignment: CDR1 DFQATT and CDR2 SNEGSKA (reference sequence). The CDR3 has 14 amino acids.

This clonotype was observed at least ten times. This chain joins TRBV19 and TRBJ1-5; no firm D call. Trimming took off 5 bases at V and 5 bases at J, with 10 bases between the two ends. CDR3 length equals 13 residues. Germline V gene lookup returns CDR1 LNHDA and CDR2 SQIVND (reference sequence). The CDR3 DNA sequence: TGTGCCAGTAGTTCGAGGATGGATCAGCCCCAGCATTTT. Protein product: CASSSRMDQPQHF.

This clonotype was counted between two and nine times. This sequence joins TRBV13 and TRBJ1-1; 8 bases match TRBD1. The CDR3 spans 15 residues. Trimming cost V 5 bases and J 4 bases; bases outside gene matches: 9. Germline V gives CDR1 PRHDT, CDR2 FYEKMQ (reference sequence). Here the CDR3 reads CASSPWTGRRTEAFF. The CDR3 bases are TGTGCCAGCAGCCCATGGACAGGGCGGCGCACTGAAGCTTTCTTT.

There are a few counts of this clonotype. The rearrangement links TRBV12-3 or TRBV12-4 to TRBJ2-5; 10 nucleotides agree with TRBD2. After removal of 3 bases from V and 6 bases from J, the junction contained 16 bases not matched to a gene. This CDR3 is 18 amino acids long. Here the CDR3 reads CASSLRASGGVRRKTQYF. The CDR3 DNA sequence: TGTGCCAGCAGTTTGAGGGCTAGCGGGGGTGTACGGAGGAAGACCCAGTACTTC.

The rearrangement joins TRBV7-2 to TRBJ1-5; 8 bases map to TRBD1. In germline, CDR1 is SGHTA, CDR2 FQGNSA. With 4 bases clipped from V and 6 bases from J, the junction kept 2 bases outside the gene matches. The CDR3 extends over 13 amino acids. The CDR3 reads CASSSGGGQPQHF. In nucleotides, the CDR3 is TGTGCCAGCAGCTCAGGGGGCGGTCAGCCCCAGCATTTT.

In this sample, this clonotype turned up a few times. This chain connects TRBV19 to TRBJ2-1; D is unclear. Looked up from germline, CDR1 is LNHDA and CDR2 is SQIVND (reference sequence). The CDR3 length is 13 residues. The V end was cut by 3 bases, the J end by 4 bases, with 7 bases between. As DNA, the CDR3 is TGTGCCAGTAGTATTCCCCCATACAATGAGCAGTTCTTC. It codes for CASSIPPYNEQFF.

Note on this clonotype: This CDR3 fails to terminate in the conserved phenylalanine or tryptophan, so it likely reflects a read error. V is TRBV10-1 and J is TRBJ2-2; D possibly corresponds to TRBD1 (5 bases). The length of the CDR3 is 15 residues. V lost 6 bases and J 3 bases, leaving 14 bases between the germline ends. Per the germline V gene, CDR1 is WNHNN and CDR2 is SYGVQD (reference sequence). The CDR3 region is CASRAVGLYTGELFI. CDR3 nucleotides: TGCGCCAGCAGGGCCGTGGGGCTATACACCGGGGAGCTGTTTATT.

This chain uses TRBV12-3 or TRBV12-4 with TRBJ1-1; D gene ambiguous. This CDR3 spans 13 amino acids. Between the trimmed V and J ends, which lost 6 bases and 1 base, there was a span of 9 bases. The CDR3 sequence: CASRREGNTEAFF. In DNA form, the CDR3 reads TGTGCCAGCAGAAGGGAGGGGAACACTGAAGCTTTCTTT.

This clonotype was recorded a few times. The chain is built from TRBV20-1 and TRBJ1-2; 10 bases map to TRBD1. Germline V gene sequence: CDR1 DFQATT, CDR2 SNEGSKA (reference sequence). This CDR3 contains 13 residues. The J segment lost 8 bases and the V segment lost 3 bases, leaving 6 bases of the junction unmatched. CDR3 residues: CSASGDRGFGYTF. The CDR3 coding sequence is TGCAGTGCTAGCGGGGACAGGGGATTCGGCTACACCTTC.

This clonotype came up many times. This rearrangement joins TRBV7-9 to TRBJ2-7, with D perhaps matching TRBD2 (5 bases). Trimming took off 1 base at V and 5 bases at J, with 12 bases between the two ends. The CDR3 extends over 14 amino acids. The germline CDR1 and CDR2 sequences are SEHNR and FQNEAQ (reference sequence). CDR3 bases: TGTGCCAGCAGCTTAGTAGGGAGAACCGACGAGCAGTACTTC. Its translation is CASSLVGRTDEQYF.

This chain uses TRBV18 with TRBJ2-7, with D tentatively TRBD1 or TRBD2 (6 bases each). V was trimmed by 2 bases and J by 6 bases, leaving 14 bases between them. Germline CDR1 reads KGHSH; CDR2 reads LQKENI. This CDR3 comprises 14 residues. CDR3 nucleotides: TGTGCCAGCTCACCAGTTCCGGGGGCAGGCGAGCAGTACTTC. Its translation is CASSPVPGAGEQYF. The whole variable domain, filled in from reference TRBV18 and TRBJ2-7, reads NAGVMQNPRHLVRRRGQEARLRCSPMKGHSHVYWYRQLPEEGLKFMVYLQKENIIDESGMPKERFSAEFPKEGPSILRIQQVVRGDSAAYFCASSPVPGAGEQYFGPGTRLTVT.

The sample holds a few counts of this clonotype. CDR3 amino acids: CASRVYVSSGFTEAFF. CDR3 DNA: TGTGCCAGCAGAGTTTACGTTTCCAGTGGCTTCACTGAAGCTTTCTTT. The chain has TRBV28 and TRBJ1-1; no clear D gene. Germline CDR1 is MDHEN and CDR2 is SYDVKM. The CDR3 loop spans 16 amino acids. V dropped 6 bases and J dropped 4 bases, with 21 bases sitting between them. The entire variable domain, with the rest obtained from reference TRBV28 and TRBJ1-1, is as follows: DVKVTQSSRYLVKRTGEKVFLECVQDMDHENMFWYRQDPGLGLRLIYFSYDVKMKEKGDIPEGYSVSREKKERFSLILESASTNQTSMYLCASRVYVSSGFTEAFFGQGTRLTVV.

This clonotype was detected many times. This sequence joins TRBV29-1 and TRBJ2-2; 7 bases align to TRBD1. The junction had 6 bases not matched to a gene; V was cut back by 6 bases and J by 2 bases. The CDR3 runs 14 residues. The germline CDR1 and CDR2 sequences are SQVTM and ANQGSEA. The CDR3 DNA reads TGCAGCGTCTTCGGGACAGATAACACCGGGGAGCTGTTTTTT. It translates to CSVFGTDNTGELFF.

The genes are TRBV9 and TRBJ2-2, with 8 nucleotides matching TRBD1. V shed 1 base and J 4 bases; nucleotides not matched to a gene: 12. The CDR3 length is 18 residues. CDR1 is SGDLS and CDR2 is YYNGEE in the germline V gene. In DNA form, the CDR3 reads TGTGCCAGCAGCGTATTCCCCCAGGGGGCGCGGAGCACCGGGGAGCTGTTTTTT. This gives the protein CASSVFPQGARSTGELFF.

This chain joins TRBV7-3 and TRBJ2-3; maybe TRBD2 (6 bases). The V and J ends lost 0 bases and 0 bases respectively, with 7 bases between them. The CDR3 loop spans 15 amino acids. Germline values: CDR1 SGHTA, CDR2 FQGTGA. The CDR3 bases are TGTGCCAGCAGCTTAACCGGGACTAGCACAGATACGCAGTATTTT. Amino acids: CASSLTGTSTDTQYF.

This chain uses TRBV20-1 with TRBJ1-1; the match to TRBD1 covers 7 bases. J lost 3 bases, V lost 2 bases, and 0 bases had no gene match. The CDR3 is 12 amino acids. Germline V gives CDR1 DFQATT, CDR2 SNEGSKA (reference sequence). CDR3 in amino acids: CSARTGDTEAFF. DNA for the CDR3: TGCAGTGCTAGAACAGGGGACACTGAAGCTTTCTTT.

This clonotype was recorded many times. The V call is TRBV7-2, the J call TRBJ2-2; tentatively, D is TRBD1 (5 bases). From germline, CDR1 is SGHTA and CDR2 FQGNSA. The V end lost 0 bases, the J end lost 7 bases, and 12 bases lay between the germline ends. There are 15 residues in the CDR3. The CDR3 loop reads CASSLAPGKIGELFF. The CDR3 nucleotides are TGTGCCAGCAGCTTAGCCCCAGGGAAAATCGGGGAGCTGTTTTTT.